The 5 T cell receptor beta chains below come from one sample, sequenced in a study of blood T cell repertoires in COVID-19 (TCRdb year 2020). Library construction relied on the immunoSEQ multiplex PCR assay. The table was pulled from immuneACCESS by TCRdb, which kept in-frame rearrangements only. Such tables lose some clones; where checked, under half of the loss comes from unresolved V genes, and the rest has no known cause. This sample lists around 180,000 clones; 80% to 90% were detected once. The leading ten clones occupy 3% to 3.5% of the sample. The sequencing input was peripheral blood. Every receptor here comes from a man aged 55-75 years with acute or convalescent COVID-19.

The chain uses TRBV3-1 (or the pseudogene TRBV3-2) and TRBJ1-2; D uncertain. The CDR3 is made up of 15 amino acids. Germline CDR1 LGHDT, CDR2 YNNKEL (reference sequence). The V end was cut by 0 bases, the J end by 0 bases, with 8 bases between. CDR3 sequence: CASSQEIPANYGYTF. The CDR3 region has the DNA TGTGCCAGCAGCCAAGAAATTCCAGCTAACTATGGCTACACCTTC.

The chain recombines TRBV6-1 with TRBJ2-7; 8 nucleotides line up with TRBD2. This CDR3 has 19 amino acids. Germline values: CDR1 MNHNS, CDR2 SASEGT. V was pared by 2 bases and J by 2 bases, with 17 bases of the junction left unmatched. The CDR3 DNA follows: TGTGCCAGCAGTGAACCAAGCAGTCCAGGGCTAGCGGGTGCCTACGAGCAGTACTTC. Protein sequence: CASSEPSSPGLAGAYEQYF.

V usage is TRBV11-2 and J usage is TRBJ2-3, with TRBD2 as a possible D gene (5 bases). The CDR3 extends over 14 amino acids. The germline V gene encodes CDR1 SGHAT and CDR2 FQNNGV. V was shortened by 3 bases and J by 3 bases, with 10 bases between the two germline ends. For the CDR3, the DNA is TGTGCCAGCAGCTTGGGAGTAGGGACAGATACGCAGTATTTT. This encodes CASSLGVGTDTQYF.

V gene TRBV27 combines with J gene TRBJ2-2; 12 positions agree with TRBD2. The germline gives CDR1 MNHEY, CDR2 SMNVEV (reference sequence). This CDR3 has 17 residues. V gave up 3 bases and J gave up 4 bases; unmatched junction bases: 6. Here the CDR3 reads CASSFRLAGVTTGELFF. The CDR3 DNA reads TGTGCCAGCAGTTTTAGACTAGCGGGAGTTACCACCGGGGAGCTGTTTTTT.

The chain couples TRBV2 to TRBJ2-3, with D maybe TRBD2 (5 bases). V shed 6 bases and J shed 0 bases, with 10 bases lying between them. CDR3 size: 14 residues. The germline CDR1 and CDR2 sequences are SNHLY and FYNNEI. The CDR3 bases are TGTGCCAGCAGACCTTGGACTAGCACAGATACGCAGTATTTT. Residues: CASRPWTSTDTQYF.